Below, one T cell receptor beta chain is given with its context. Original analysis: Researchers report that nucleated cell counts were estimated from reference gene primer amplification. Clones were sequenced by immunoSEQ multiplex PCR, and TCRdb holds only the in-frame ones, with some missing. The V and J calls and clone size were taken over from that table, and D and trimming were inferred from the DNA. This table holds some 380,000 clones, 88% found once. The sample belongs to a study of blood T cell repertoires in COVID-19. About the research overall: Donors in the United States, Italy and Spain gave samples during acute or convalescent COVID-19.

The junction had 5 bases not matched to a gene; V was cut back by 5 bases and J by 2 bases. The length of the CDR3 is 15 residues. CDR1 is SEHNR, CDR2 FQNEAQ, per germline (reference sequence). Participant reports of clinical history set cohort assignment. The sequenced material came from PBMCs or T cells enriched from blood (not recorded which). The rearrangement uses TRBV7-9 and TRBJ2-7; TRBD1 aligns across 11 bases. The TCR sequence derives from a woman between 40 and 55 years old with acute COVID-19. In DNA, the CDR3 is TGTGCCAGCAGCGTATCGGGACAGGGGGCCTACGAGCAGTACTTC. It yields the protein CASSVSGQGAYEQYF.